The rows below give T cell receptor beta chains drawn from one sample of a study of CD8+ T cells in alopecia areata. The data were produced by immunoSEQ multiplex PCR, yet TCRdb's version contains in-frame clones alone and is incomplete. This sample has about 140,000 clones, with around 87% found just once. The starting material was CD8+ T cells sorted from blood, obtained at week 4, from a patient treated with tofacitinib. The receptors were gathered from a human donor with alopecia areata. Each CDR3 is given with its conserved first and last residue. D genes are given only for firm matches. Size is omitted from some rows. Given values are once, few, many or a class for expanded clones.

cdr3_nt: TGCAGCGTGGCAGGGGGGCTTGGGTACAATGAGCAGTTCTTC
cdr3_aa: CSVAGGLGYNEQFF
d_call: .
v_call: TRBV29-1
j_call: TRBJ2-1
clone_size: .

cdr3_nt: TGTGCCAGCAGTTTAACGGGGGGCGAAAACATTCAGTACTTC
cdr3_aa: CASSLTGGENIQYF
d_call: .
v_call: TRBV27
j_call: TRBJ2-4
clone_size: .

cdr3_nt: TGTGCCAGCAGTTTTCGGGGGCTTACGGATGAGCAGTTCTTC
cdr3_aa: CASSFRGLTDEQFF
d_call: .
v_call: TRBV6-5
j_call: TRBJ2-1
clone_size: .

cdr3_nt: TGCGCCAGCAGCTTGAACGGGAGGGCCGGAGAAACAGATACGCAGTATTTT
cdr3_aa: CASSLNGRAGETDTQYF
d_call: TRBD2
v_call: TRBV5-1
j_call: TRBJ2-3
clone_size: .

cdr3_nt: TGCAGCGTTGAAGGCAGGTATGGGCAGTTCTTC
cdr3_aa: CSVEGRYGQFF
d_call: .
v_call: TRBV29-1
j_call: TRBJ2-1
clone_size: .

cdr3_nt: TGTGCCTGGAGGTCGGACAGCTCCTATAATTCACCCCTCCACTTT
cdr3_aa: CAWRSDSSYNSPLHF
d_call: .
v_call: TRBV30
j_call: TRBJ1-6
clone_size: .

cdr3_nt: TGTGCCAGCAGCCAAGTACAGAACTCCTACGAGCAGTACTTC
cdr3_aa: CASSQVQNSYEQYF
d_call: .
v_call: TRBV4-2
j_call: TRBJ2-7
clone_size: .

cdr3_nt: TGTGCCAGCAGCTTCGTTGGGACTCTGAGCTCCTACGAGCAGTACTTC
cdr3_aa: CASSFVGTLSSYEQYF
d_call: .
v_call: TRBV7-9
j_call: TRBJ2-7
clone_size: .

cdr3_nt: TGTGCCAGCAGCTCCCCGACTAGCAGGATTCCAGATACGCAGTATTTT
cdr3_aa: CASSSPTSRIPDTQYF
d_call: TRBD2
v_call: TRBV7-3
j_call: TRBJ2-3
clone_size: .

cdr3_nt: TGTGCCAGCAGTTACGGCAGGGGCTCCTACAATGAGCAGTTCTTC
cdr3_aa: CASSYGRGSYNEQFF
d_call: .
v_call: TRBV6-6
j_call: TRBJ2-1
clone_size: .

cdr3_nt: TGCGCCAGCAGTGAGTCGACCAACTTGAACACTGAAGCTTTCTTT
cdr3_aa: CASSESTNLNTEAFF
d_call: .
v_call: TRBV10-2
j_call: TRBJ1-1
clone_size: .

cdr3_nt: TGTGCCAGTACTTTAGCGGGGAGAAGCACAGATACGCAGTATTTT
cdr3_aa: CASTLAGRSTDTQYF
d_call: TRBD2
v_call: TRBV19
j_call: TRBJ2-3
clone_size: .

cdr3_nt: TGTGCCAGCAGCTTGGTGGGCACTTCCTACGAGCAGTACTTC
cdr3_aa: CASSLVGTSYEQYF
d_call: .
v_call: TRBV5-6
j_call: TRBJ2-7
clone_size: .

cdr3_nt: TGTGCCAGCAGTCGGGGGGGCACCTACGAGCAGTACTTC
cdr3_aa: CASSRGGTYEQYF
d_call: TRBD2
v_call: TRBV9
j_call: TRBJ2-7
clone_size: .

cdr3_nt: TGTGCCAGCAGTTTAACTTTTAACAGGGGCACTGAAGCTTTCTTT
cdr3_aa: CASSLTFNRGTEAFF
d_call: TRBD1
v_call: TRBV27
j_call: TRBJ1-1
clone_size: few

cdr3_nt: TGTGCCAGCAGTTTATCGGTGAATGAGCAGTTCTTC
cdr3_aa: CASSLSVNEQFF
d_call: .
v_call: TRBV27
j_call: TRBJ2-1
clone_size: .

cdr3_nt: TGTGCCAGCAGAGGCCCTCCCCGTAATGAGCAGTTCTTC
cdr3_aa: CASRGPPRNEQFF
d_call: .
v_call: TRBV9
j_call: TRBJ2-1
clone_size: .

cdr3_nt: TGCGCCAGCAGTCGCCCCTGGACAGACGGAATCAACTATGGCTACACCTTC
cdr3_aa: CASSRPWTDGINYGYTF
d_call: .
v_call: TRBV23-1
j_call: TRBJ1-2
clone_size: once

cdr3_nt: TGTGCCAGCAGTCCGGGACAGTCAAATCAGCCCCAGCATTTT
cdr3_aa: CASSPGQSNQPQHF
d_call: TRBD1
v_call: TRBV27
j_call: TRBJ1-5
clone_size: .

cdr3_nt: TGCAGCGCATCGGACAGGGGCGGGGGCTACACCTTC
cdr3_aa: CSASDRGGGYTF
d_call: TRBD1
v_call: TRBV29-1
j_call: TRBJ1-2
clone_size: .

cdr3_nt: TGTGCCAGCAGTGAATTTACTAGCGGCAGCACAGATACGCAGTATTTT
cdr3_aa: CASSEFTSGSTDTQYF
d_call: TRBD2
v_call: TRBV2
j_call: TRBJ2-3
clone_size: .

cdr3_nt: TGTGCCAGCGGGCCTGGGGGAAACACCGGGGAGCTGTTTTTT
cdr3_aa: CASGPGGNTGELFF
d_call: .
v_call: TRBV7-9
j_call: TRBJ2-2
clone_size: once

cdr3_nt: TGTGCCAGCAGTACCGGGGGCGGGCACGGGCCCTTAATATCCTACGAGCAGTACTTC
cdr3_aa: CASSTGGGHGPLISYEQYF
d_call: .
v_call: TRBV27
j_call: TRBJ2-7
clone_size: .

cdr3_nt: TGTGCCAGCAGCCAAGAACTAGCGGGGGGCACAGATACGCAGTATTTT
cdr3_aa: CASSQELAGGTDTQYF
d_call: TRBD2
v_call: TRBV4-2
j_call: TRBJ2-3
clone_size: .

cdr3_nt: TGTGCCAGCAGCTTAGCAGGGCAGAACACTGAAGCTTTCTTT
cdr3_aa: CASSLAGQNTEAFF
d_call: .
v_call: TRBV7-9
j_call: TRBJ1-1
clone_size: .

cdr3_nt: TGCGCCAGCAGCGCGGCCGGGACGAGCGACGAGCAGTACTTC
cdr3_aa: CASSAAGTSDEQYF
d_call: .
v_call: TRBV5-1
j_call: TRBJ2-7
clone_size: .

cdr3_nt: TGTGCCAGCGGGCCCCTGGAGTCGTACGAGCAGTACTTC
cdr3_aa: CASGPLESYEQYF
d_call: .
v_call: TRBV28
j_call: TRBJ2-7
clone_size: .

cdr3_nt: TGTGCCAGCAGCACACAGGAAAGCAATCAGCCCCAGCATTTT
cdr3_aa: CASSTQESNQPQHF
d_call: .
v_call: TRBV6-6
j_call: TRBJ1-5
clone_size: .

cdr3_nt: TGTGCCAGCAGTGTGACAGGGGGTGCAATCTATGGCTACACCTTC
cdr3_aa: CASSVTGGAIYGYTF
d_call: TRBD1
v_call: TRBV27
j_call: TRBJ1-2
clone_size: .

cdr3_nt: TGCGCCAGCAGTAGTGGACAGGGTACCTACGAGCAGTACTTC
cdr3_aa: CASSSGQGTYEQYF
d_call: TRBD1
v_call: TRBV5-1
j_call: TRBJ2-7
clone_size: .

cdr3_nt: TGTGCCTGGAGCCAGGGAAAGGAGGCAGATACGCAGTATTTT
cdr3_aa: CAWSQGKEADTQYF
d_call: .
v_call: TRBV30
j_call: TRBJ2-3
clone_size: .

cdr3_nt: TGCGCCAGCAGCCAAGATCCCCCCTCTGGCGCGATGACGCAGTTCTTC
cdr3_aa: CASSQDPPSGAMTQFF
d_call: .
v_call: TRBV4-1
j_call: TRBJ2-1
clone_size: .

cdr3_nt: TGTGCCAGTAGTATATTCGGGGGGGCCAATCAGCCCCAGCATTTT
cdr3_aa: CASSIFGGANQPQHF
d_call: .
v_call: TRBV19
j_call: TRBJ1-5
clone_size: .

cdr3_nt: TGTGCCAGCAGCCGATCCCTATATGAGCAGTTCTTC
cdr3_aa: CASSRSLYEQFF
d_call: .
v_call: TRBV14
j_call: TRBJ2-1
clone_size: once

cdr3_nt: TGTGCCATCAGAAGGGGGCCCGGCTATGGCTACACCTTC
cdr3_aa: CAIRRGPGYGYTF
d_call: TRBD1
v_call: TRBV6-1
j_call: TRBJ1-2
clone_size: .

cdr3_nt: TGTGCCACCAGCAGGACGAAGAACCAGGGAAATAATGAAAAACTGTTTTTT
cdr3_aa: CATSRTKNQGNNEKLFF
d_call: .
v_call: TRBV15
j_call: TRBJ1-4
clone_size: .

cdr3_nt: TGCAGCGCCGAGTATCGACAGGGGGGCTACGAGCAGTACTTC
cdr3_aa: CSAEYRQGGYEQYF
d_call: TRBD1
v_call: TRBV29-1
j_call: TRBJ2-7
clone_size: .

cdr3_nt: TGTGCCAGTAGTATTGGAGGGGATTACACTGAAGCTTTCTTT
cdr3_aa: CASSIGGDYTEAFF
d_call: .
v_call: TRBV19
j_call: TRBJ1-1
clone_size: .

cdr3_nt: TGTGCCAGCAGCGAGACAGGGGAGGAGGAAAAACTGTTTTTT
cdr3_aa: CASSETGEEEKLFF
d_call: TRBD1
v_call: TRBV7-9
j_call: TRBJ1-4
clone_size: .

cdr3_nt: TGCAGCGTTGAACTATTAGGCGGGGAGGCATACAATGAGCAGTTCTTC
cdr3_aa: CSVELLGGEAYNEQFF
d_call: .
v_call: TRBV29-1
j_call: TRBJ2-1
clone_size: .

cdr3_nt: TGCAGCGTTGCAGGATTAGAGACAGGCTTTGTCGCTGAAGCTTTCTTT
cdr3_aa: CSVAGLETGFVAEAFF
d_call: .
v_call: TRBV29-1
j_call: TRBJ1-1
clone_size: once

cdr3_nt: TGTGCCAGCGAGGCCAGGGGGCAAGAGACCCAGTACTTC
cdr3_aa: CASEARGQETQYF
d_call: TRBD1
v_call: TRBV19
j_call: TRBJ2-5
clone_size: .

cdr3_nt: TGTGCCATCAGTGACCTTGGGGCCGAGCAGTACTTC
cdr3_aa: CAISDLGAEQYF
d_call: .
v_call: TRBV10-3
j_call: TRBJ2-7
clone_size: few

cdr3_nt: TGCAGCGCCCGAGGGGGGGACGTGGCCTACGAGCAGTACTTC
cdr3_aa: CSARGGDVAYEQYF
d_call: .
v_call: TRBV29-1
j_call: TRBJ2-7
clone_size: .

cdr3_nt: TGTGCCAGCAGCTTGTTGGGCTCAGACTATGGCTACACCTTC
cdr3_aa: CASSLLGSDYGYTF
d_call: .
v_call: TRBV5-4
j_call: TRBJ1-2
clone_size: .

cdr3_nt: TGTGCCAGCAGCGTAGAATGGGCGCTCGGGGGTACCTATGGCTACACCTTC
cdr3_aa: CASSVEWALGGTYGYTF
d_call: .
v_call: TRBV9
j_call: TRBJ1-2
clone_size: .

cdr3_nt: TGTGCCAGCAGTGGTTCCTACGAGCAGTACTTC
cdr3_aa: CASSGSYEQYF
d_call: .
v_call: TRBV25-1
j_call: TRBJ2-7
clone_size: .

cdr3_nt: TGTGCCAGCAGTCCGGTATCTAGCTCCTACGAGCAGTACTTC
cdr3_aa: CASSPVSSSYEQYF
d_call: .
v_call: TRBV6-5
j_call: TRBJ2-7
clone_size: few

cdr3_nt: TGTGCCAGCAGCTTGGCCGGGGGCCCTCCGGCCTACAATGAGCAGTTCTTC
cdr3_aa: CASSLAGGPPAYNEQFF
d_call: .
v_call: TRBV5-6
j_call: TRBJ2-1
clone_size: .

cdr3_nt: TGTGCCAGCAGTTGGGACAGGGTTAATGAAAAACTGTTTTTT
cdr3_aa: CASSWDRVNEKLFF
d_call: TRBD1
v_call: TRBV11-2
j_call: TRBJ1-4
clone_size: .

cdr3_nt: TGTGCCAGCTCACCAGCGGCGGAGGGGGGGGAGCAGTACTTC
cdr3_aa: CASSPAAEGGEQYF
d_call: .
v_call: TRBV18
j_call: TRBJ2-7
clone_size: .

cdr3_nt: TGCGCCAGCAGCCCAGTTCCGGGAGTCTACAATGAGCAGTTCTTC
cdr3_aa: CASSPVPGVYNEQFF
d_call: .
v_call: TRBV4-1
j_call: TRBJ2-1
clone_size: .

cdr3_nt: TGTGCCACCAGCGCCGGTCTAGCGGGAGATGGGACAGATACGCAGTATTTT
cdr3_aa: CATSAGLAGDGTDTQYF
d_call: TRBD2
v_call: TRBV15
j_call: TRBJ2-3
clone_size: .

cdr3_nt: TGTGCCAGCACCCCTCCGAAGGGTGAGCAGTTCTTC
cdr3_aa: CASTPPKGEQFF
d_call: .
v_call: TRBV27
j_call: TRBJ2-1
clone_size: .

cdr3_nt: TGTGCCAGCATAGCCGGACAGGACGACTACGAGCAGTACTTC
cdr3_aa: CASIAGQDDYEQYF
d_call: TRBD1
v_call: TRBV2
j_call: TRBJ2-7
clone_size: .

cdr3_nt: TGTGCCTGGAATTCGCAGGGGGCGCTTGACGAGCAGTACTTC
cdr3_aa: CAWNSQGALDEQYF
d_call: TRBD1
v_call: TRBV30
j_call: TRBJ2-7
clone_size: .

cdr3_nt: TGTGCCAGCAGCTTGGCCGGGGGGGCGGAGGAGCAGTACTTC
cdr3_aa: CASSLAGGAEEQYF
d_call: TRBD2
v_call: TRBV5-4
j_call: TRBJ2-7
clone_size: .

cdr3_nt: TGTGCCAGCTCCGCCGGGACAGGGGCTAGCACAGATACGCAGTATTTT
cdr3_aa: CASSAGTGASTDTQYF
d_call: TRBD1
v_call: TRBV18
j_call: TRBJ2-3
clone_size: .

cdr3_nt: TGTGCCAGCAGCTCGGGACAGGTTTACAATGAGCAGTTCTTC
cdr3_aa: CASSSGQVYNEQFF
d_call: TRBD1
v_call: TRBV7-9
j_call: TRBJ2-1
clone_size: few